This T cell receptor (beta chain) was identified during a study of cytomegalovirus exposure and HLA in healthy donors. Overall study: Unique TCR beta sequences numbering about 100 million came from 150 million to 200 million T cells in an earlier analysis.

The PCR made use of 60 Vbeta and 13 Jbeta primers. Produced via immunoSEQ multiplex PCR; TCRdb's table is partial and in-frame only. The data contain about 160,000 clones, approximately 79% of them seen just once; the ten biggest clones take up 7.1%. As for this clone: Its cognate antigen is unknown.

This CDR3 is built from 14 residues. The germline gives CDR1 SGHTA, CDR2 FQGTGA. J gave up 6 bases and V 5 bases, and 4 bases lay outside the gene matches. The study, taken as a whole, reports: A link between a missense DCLRE1C variant and TCR beta V- and J-gene trimming emerged from a later analysis. Fewer than 200 TCR beta chains were listed as cytomegalovirus-associated.

The receptor's source is a man aged 40-49 years in good health and CMV-seropositive. This rearrangement joins TRBV7-3 to TRBJ2-3; TRBD1 matches at 11 bases. The sequenced material came from PBMCs. For the CDR3, the DNA is TGTGCCAGCAGCCTGGACAGGGGGCGCGATACGCAGTATTTT. Translation: CASSLDRGRDTQYF.